These 8 T cell receptor beta chains share one sample of origin, sequenced in a study of T cells after yellow fever vaccination. TCRdb analysed the 5' RACE reads with MiXCR anew, one entry per CDR3 protein. The table has more than 300,000 distinct CDR3 sequences, roughly 4.3% seen once. The specimen comprised PBMCs, sampled 15 days after the yellow fever booster vaccination. The receptors here all came from a man aged 18 to 29 who received the YFV17D yellow fever vaccine.

There are many counts of this clonotype. CDR3 nucleotide sequence: TGTGCCACCAGCAGAGATTCTTTGACTAGCGGGGGGGTATTCTTC. This translates into CATSRDSLTSGGVFF. This sequence joins TRBV15 and TRBJ2-1; 14 nucleotides agree with TRBD2. CDR1 and CDR2 from the germline V gene are LNHNV and YYDKDF (reference sequence). V trimming: 0 bases; J trimming: 16 bases; junction bases outside the gene matches: 8. The CDR3 consists of 15 residues.

This clonotype was detected many times. The CDR3 coding sequence is TGTGCCAGCAGCTTAGCGGAGAGGCGTGGTGAGCAGTTCTTC. This sequence encodes CASSLAERRGEQFF. The gene calls are TRBV7-2 and TRBJ2-1; D gene ambiguous. Trimming removed 0 bases at V and 9 bases at J, with 12 bases between. Germline V gene data show CDR1 as SGHTA and CDR2 as FQGNSA. This CDR3 spans 14 amino acids. The full variable domain, its missing parts supplied by reference TRBV7-2 and TRBJ2-1, is GAGVSQSPSNKVTEKGKDVELRCDPISGHTALYWYRQSLGQGLEFLIYFQGNSAPDKSGLPSDRFSAERTGGSVSTLTIQRTQQEDSAVYLCASSLAERRGEQFFGPGTRLTVL.

With respect to this clonotype: A clone one base away is much larger, so this may be a read error. No conserved phenylalanine or tryptophan ends this CDR3, so it is likely a read error. V and J are TRBV15 and TRBJ2-5, with a weak D call TRBD1 (6 bases). Trimming removed 5 bases from V and 2 bases from J, with 18 bases in between. The CDR3 spans 16 residues. Per germline, CDR1 LNHNV and CDR2 YYDKDF (reference sequence). The chain's CDR3 is CATSSEQGTEQETQYL. The CDR3 region has the DNA TGTGCCACCAGCTCTGAACAGGGTACTGAACAAGAGACCCAGTACCTC.

The chain combines TRBV9 with TRBJ2-5; 8 bases map to TRBD2. CDR3 length: 18 residues. Germline loops: CDR1 SGDLS, CDR2 YYNGEE. Trimming cost V 2 bases and J 1 base; bases outside gene matches: 13. The CDR3 region has the DNA TGTGCCAGCAGCGTTGGGCCGCCAAGCGGGGGCCTCCAAGAGACCCAGTACTTC. It encodes CASSVGPPSGGLQETQYF.

The chain uses TRBV14 and TRBJ2-7; 8 bases are a match to TRBD2. Losses at the gene ends were 4 bases for V and 2 bases for J; bases not matched to a gene: 7. The CDR3 contains 15 residues. Germline assignment: CDR1 SGHDN and CDR2 FVKESK. CDR3 loop: CASSRNSGAPYEQYF. CDR3 DNA sequence: TGTGCCAGCAGCCGCAATAGCGGGGCCCCCTACGAGCAGTACTTC.

This clonotype has a handful of counts. This sequence joins TRBV5-1 and TRBJ1-1, with D possibly matching TRBD1 (6 bases). Trimming cost V 5 bases and J 7 bases, with 21 bases left between them. Germline CDR1 SGHRS, CDR2 YFSETQ. The CDR3 covers 15 residues. CDR3 sequence (DNA): TGCGCCAGCAGAGAACAGGGTGGGACTCAGGGTGAAGCTTTCTTT. Amino acids: CASREQGGTQGEAFF.

This clonotype was found many times. The DNA for the CDR3 is TGTGCCAGCAGCTTGACAGGGGGTGGCTACACCTTC. This sequence encodes CASSLTGGGYTF. The chain carries TRBV7-9 and TRBJ1-2; TRBD1 agrees at 9 bases. The germline gives CDR1 SEHNR, CDR2 FQNEAQ (reference sequence). CDR3 length equals 12 residues. V shed 3 bases and J 7 bases; nucleotides not matched to a gene: 0. Supplemented by reference TRBV7-9 and TRBJ1-2, the full variable domain reads DTGVSQNPRHKITKRGQNVTFRCDPISEHNRLYWYRQTLGQGPEFLTYFQNEAQLEKSRLLSDRFSAERPKGSFSTLEIQRTEQGDSAMYLCASSLTGGGYTFGSGTRLTVV.

This clonotype was observed a handful of times. The chain is built from TRBV12-3 or TRBV12-4 and TRBJ2-1; 11 nucleotides agree with TRBD2. Trimming at V came to 6 bases and at J to 6 bases, leaving 10 bases not matched to a gene. The CDR3 runs 16 residues. CDR3 sequence: CASRPPLAGGLNEQFF. As DNA, the CDR3 is TGTGCCAGCAGACCACCGCTAGCGGGGGGCCTCAATGAGCAGTTCTTC.